Each of the 19 T cell receptor beta chains below was sequenced from the same sample in a study of shared clonotypes between healthy human individuals. Using immunoSEQ multiplex PCR, the repertoire was profiled, and TCRdb retains in-frame clones only, with some absent. The sample contains around 1.4 million clones, roughly 98.5% of which appear only once. What was sequenced was naive CD4+ T cells sorted from blood. Subset noted: CD45RA+ positively selected. The source is a man between 25 and 39 years old in good health.

The gene calls are TRBV28 and TRBJ1-2; no firm D call. V lost 8 bases and J 2 bases, leaving 18 bases between the germline ends. There are 15 residues in the CDR3. CDR1 is MDHEN and CDR2 is SYDVKM in the germline V gene. The CDR3 bases are TGTGCCAGCCGTCGCTACCCGGACGGGAACTATGGCTACACCTTC. Protein sequence: CASRRYPDGNYGYTF.

The chain has TRBV14 and TRBJ2-5; no clear D. This CDR3 contains 14 residues. Germline loops: CDR1 SGHDN, CDR2 FVKESK. The ends were cut back, 2 bases at V and 2 bases at J, with 9 bases in the middle. The CDR3 here is CASSQRRQQETQYF. The CDR3 DNA is TGTGCCAGCAGCCAACGCAGACAACAAGAGACCCAGTACTTC.

The chain couples TRBV18 to TRBJ1-3; no reliable D call. This CDR3 region has 14 residues. Trimming left V 4 bases short and J 0 bases short, with 7 bases between. Germline CDR1 KGHSH, CDR2 LQKENI. The chain's CDR3 is CASSQESSGNTIYF. CDR3 sequence (DNA): TGTGCCAGCTCACAGGAGAGCTCTGGAAACACCATATATTTT. Supplemented by reference TRBV18 and TRBJ1-3, the full variable domain reads NAGVMQNPRHLVRRRGQEARLRCSPMKGHSHVYWYRQLPEEGLKFMVYLQKENIIDESGMPKERFSAEFPKEGPSILRIQQVVRGDSAAYFCASSQESSGNTIYFGEGSWLTVV.

V and J are TRBV2 and TRBJ1-1, with D perhaps TRBD1 (5 bases). Trimming pared 4 bases from V and 4 bases from J, leaving 10 bases between. The CDR3 loop spans 13 amino acids. Germline loops: CDR1 SNHLY, CDR2 FYNNEI. The CDR3 DNA is TGTGCCAGCAGTGGGGGCAGGACCACTGAAGCTTTCTTT. It encodes CASSGGRTTEAFF. Based on the CDR3 plus reference TRBV2 and TRBJ1-1, the full variable domain is EPEVTQTPSHQVTQMGQEVILRCVPISNHLYFYWYRQILGQKVEFLVSFYNNEISEKSEIFDDQFSVERPDGSNFTLKIRSTKLEDSAMYFCASSGGRTTEAFFGQGTRLTVV.

CDR3 residues: CAISPQTSTDTQYF. The CDR3 bases are TGTGCCATCAGCCCTCAGACTAGCACAGATACGCAGTATTTT. The chain carries TRBV10-3 and TRBJ2-3; D ambiguous. Trimming cost V 6 bases and J 0 bases, with 10 bases left between them. Germline V CDR1 and CDR2: ENHRY, SYGVKD. The CDR3 totals 14 residues.

The chain combines TRBV10-3 with TRBJ2-3; the D gene is possibly TRBD2 (5 bases). Trimming cost V 5 bases and J 6 bases, with 6 bases left between them. The CDR3 has 11 residues. Looked up from germline, CDR1 is ENHRY and CDR2 is SYGVKD. CDR3 residues: CAISIADTQYF. In nucleotides, the CDR3 is TGTGCCATCAGTATAGCGGATACGCAGTATTTT.

The CDR3 DNA reads as TGTGCCAGCAGCCCAACTCTGGACAGGTCCGCTGAAGCTTTCTTT. Amino acids: CASSPTLDRSAEAFF. The chain employs TRBV9 and TRBJ1-1; 7 nucleotides agree with TRBD1. Losses at the gene ends were 4 bases for V and 6 bases for J; bases not matched to a gene: 12. The V gene's germline CDR1 is SGDLS and CDR2 YYNGEE. This CDR3 is 15 amino acids long. The full variable domain, rest sourced from reference TRBV9 and TRBJ1-1, is DSGVTQTPKHLITATGQRVTLRCSPRSGDLSVYWYQQSLDQGLQFLIQYYNGEERAKGNILERFSAQQFPDLHSELNLSSLELGDSALYFCASSPTLDRSAEAFFGQGTRLTVV.

The sample holds one count of this clone. The rearrangement joins TRBV2 to TRBJ2-1, with 7 bases lining up with TRBD1. Per germline, CDR1 SNHLY and CDR2 FYNNEI. V trimming: 3 bases; J trimming: 1 base; junction bases outside the gene matches: 3. The CDR3 runs to 15 residues. CDR3 residues: CASSDSGGSYNEQFF. The CDR3 DNA is TGTGCCAGCAGTGATTCAGGGGGTTCCTACAATGAGCAGTTCTTC.

This clone was seen just once. The rearrangement uses TRBV5-1 and TRBJ1-5; 8 bases fit TRBD1. Germline V lookup: CDR1 SGHRS, CDR2 YFSETQ. After removal of 4 bases from V and 0 bases from J, the junction contained 6 bases not matched to a gene. The CDR3 loop spans 16 amino acids. The CDR3 bases are TGCGCCAGCAGCCCGACAGGGGTCCTTAGCAATCAGCCCCAGCATTTT. Protein sequence: CASSPTGVLSNQPQHF. Full variable domain (remainder filled in from reference TRBV5-1 and TRBJ1-5): KAGVTQTPRYLIKTRGQQVTLSCSPISGHRSVSWYQQTPGQGLQFLFEYFSETQRNKGNFPGRFSGRQFSNSRSEMNVSTLELGDSALYLCASSPTGVLSNQPQHFGDGTRLSIL.

This sequence joins TRBV10-2 and TRBJ2-3; D is unresolved. Trimming removed 7 bases from V and 5 bases from J, with 7 bases in between. This CDR3 has 11 residues. Germline V CDR1 and CDR2: WSHSY, SAAADI. CDR3 sequence (DNA): TGCGCCAGCAAGATGGGAGATACGCAGTATTTT. This gives the protein CASKMGDTQYF.

The V and J genes are TRBV29-1 and TRBJ2-5; unclear D gene. Germline CDR1 reads SQVTM; CDR2 reads ANQGSEA. This CDR3 is 12 amino acids long. The V end was cut by 8 bases, the J end by 3 bases, with 13 bases between. CDR3: CSTSTGEETQYF. The CDR3 DNA is TGCAGCACGAGTACCGGAGAAGAGACCCAGTACTTC.

This sequence joins TRBV7-8 and TRBJ1-5; D uncertain. Germline V gene lookup returns CDR1 SGHVS and CDR2 FQNEAQ. The CDR3 spans 15 residues. V lost 4 bases to trimming and J lost 7 bases, with 17 bases between them. CDR3 sequence reads: CASSSSRVSGQPQHF. The CDR3 coding sequence is TGTGCCAGCAGCTCCTCTAGGGTGTCGGGCCAGCCCCAGCATTTT.

The chain uses TRBV7-9 and TRBJ2-2; 14 positions agree with TRBD2. Germline lookup yields CDR1 SEHNR and CDR2 FQNEAQ (reference sequence). The CDR3 runs 17 residues. Trimming removed 5 bases from V and 7 bases from J; junction bases left unmatched: 9. The CDR3 is CASSPGTSGRNGGELFF. The CDR3 DNA sequence: TGTGCCAGCAGCCCTGGGACTAGCGGGAGAAATGGCGGGGAGCTGTTTTTT.

This rearrangement joins TRBV7-8 to TRBJ2-4; D gene unclear. V was shortened by 5 bases and J by 0 bases, with 14 bases between the two germline ends. This CDR3 has 16 residues. Looked up from germline, CDR1 is SGHVS and CDR2 is FQNEAQ. The CDR3 sequence is CASSQHHGIAKNIQYF. CDR3 DNA sequence: TGTGCCAGCAGCCAGCACCATGGGATAGCCAAAAACATTCAGTACTTC.

The chain has TRBV9 and TRBJ2-7, with 10 bases lining up with TRBD2. The CDR3 spans 15 residues. V lost 3 bases, J lost 6 bases, and 9 bases stayed unmatched. CDR1 is SGDLS and CDR2 is YYNGEE in the germline V gene. The chain's CDR3 is CASSGRAGGPREQYF. CDR3 sequence (DNA): TGTGCCAGCAGCGGAAGAGCGGGAGGGCCCCGCGAGCAGTACTTC.

The DNA of the CDR3 is TGCGCCAGCAGCCAAGATCTTTGGACGATCACAGATACGCAGTATTTT. Its translation is CASSQDLWTITDTQYF. This sequence joins TRBV4-3 and TRBJ2-3; D gene unclear. This CDR3 is 16 amino acids long. Trimming stripped 0 bases from V and 2 bases from J, with 12 bases between. Germline V CDR1 and CDR2: LGHNA, YSLEER.

V and J are TRBV7-9 and TRBJ2-2; D perhaps matches TRBD2 (5 bases). V gave up 6 bases and J gave up 7 bases, with 9 bases separating them. In germline, CDR1 is SEHNR, CDR2 FQNEAQ (reference sequence). This CDR3 spans 12 amino acids. The CDR3 DNA reads TGTGCCAGCAGATCAGAGGGCGGGGAGCTGTTTTTT. This sequence encodes CASRSEGGELFF.

The chain joins TRBV2 to TRBJ1-5; tentatively, D is TRBD1 (5 bases). The V gene's germline CDR1 is SNHLY and CDR2 FYNNEI. This CDR3 region has 15 residues. The V gene lost 7 bases and the J gene lost 5 bases, with 18 bases spanning the gap. In DNA, the CDR3 is TGTGCCAGCACCTGGGACGCACCACCTGATCAGCCCCAGCATTTT. This gives the protein CASTWDAPPDQPQHF.

The gene calls are TRBV5-5 and TRBJ2-1; the match to TRBD2 covers 13 bases. The J segment lost 4 bases and the V segment lost 5 bases, leaving 3 bases of the junction unmatched. Germline values: CDR1 SGHKS, CDR2 YYEKEE (reference sequence). The length of the CDR3 is 15 residues. CDR3 residues: CASRLAGGNYNEQFF. The DNA for the CDR3 is TGTGCCAGCAGACTAGCGGGAGGGAATTACAATGAGCAGTTCTTC.